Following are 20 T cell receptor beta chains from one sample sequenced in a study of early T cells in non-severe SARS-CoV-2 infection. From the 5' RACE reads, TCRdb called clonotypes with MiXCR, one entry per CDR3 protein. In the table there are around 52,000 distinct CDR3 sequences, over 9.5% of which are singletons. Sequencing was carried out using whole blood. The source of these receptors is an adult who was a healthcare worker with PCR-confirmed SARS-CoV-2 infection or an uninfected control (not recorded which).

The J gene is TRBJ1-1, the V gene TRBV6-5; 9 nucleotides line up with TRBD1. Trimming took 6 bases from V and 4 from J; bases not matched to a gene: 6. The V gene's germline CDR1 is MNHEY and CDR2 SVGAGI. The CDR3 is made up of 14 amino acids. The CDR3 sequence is CASSVLTGGTEAFF. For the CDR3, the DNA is TGTGCCAGCAGCGTCTTGACAGGGGGCACTGAAGCTTTCTTT.

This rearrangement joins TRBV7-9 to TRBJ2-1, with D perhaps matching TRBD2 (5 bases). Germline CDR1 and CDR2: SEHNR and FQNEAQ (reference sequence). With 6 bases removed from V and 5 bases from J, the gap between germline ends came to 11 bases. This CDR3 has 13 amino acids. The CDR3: CASSEGANNEQFF. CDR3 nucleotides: TGTGCCAGCAGTGAGGGAGCGAACAATGAGCAGTTCTTC.

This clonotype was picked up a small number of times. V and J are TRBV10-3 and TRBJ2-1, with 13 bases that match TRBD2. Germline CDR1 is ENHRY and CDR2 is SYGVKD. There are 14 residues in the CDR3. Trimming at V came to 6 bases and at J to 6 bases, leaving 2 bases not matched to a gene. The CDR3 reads CAISRLAGGNEQFF. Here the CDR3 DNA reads TGTGCCATCAGCCGACTAGCGGGGGGCAATGAGCAGTTCTTC.

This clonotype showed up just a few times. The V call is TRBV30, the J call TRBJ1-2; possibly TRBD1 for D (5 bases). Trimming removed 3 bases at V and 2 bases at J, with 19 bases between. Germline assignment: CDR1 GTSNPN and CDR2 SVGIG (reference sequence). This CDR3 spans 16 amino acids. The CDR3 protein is CAWSPPAGVSNYGYTF. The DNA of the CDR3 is TGTGCCTGGAGCCCACCGGCGGGGGTATCGAACTATGGCTACACCTTC.

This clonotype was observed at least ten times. The CDR3 sequence: CASSLAAGYSYEQYF. The CDR3 bases are TGTGCCAGCAGCTTAGCGGCTGGCTACTCCTACGAGCAGTACTTC. The chain combines TRBV11-2 with TRBJ2-7; D not certain. Germline values: CDR1 SGHAT, CDR2 FQNNGV. The V and J ends lost 1 base and 0 bases respectively, with 10 bases between them. CDR3 length: 15 residues.

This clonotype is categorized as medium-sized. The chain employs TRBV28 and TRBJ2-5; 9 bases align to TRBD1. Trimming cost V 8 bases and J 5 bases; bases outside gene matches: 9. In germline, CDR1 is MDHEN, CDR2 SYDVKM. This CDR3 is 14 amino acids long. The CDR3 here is CASVPGQGTETQYF. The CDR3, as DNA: TGTGCCAGCGTCCCGGGACAGGGTACCGAGACCCAGTACTTC.

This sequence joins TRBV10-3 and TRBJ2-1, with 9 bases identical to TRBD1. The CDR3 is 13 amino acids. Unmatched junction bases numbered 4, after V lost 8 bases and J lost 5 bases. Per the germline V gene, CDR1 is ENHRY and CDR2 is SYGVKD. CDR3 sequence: CAIQTGGNNEQFF. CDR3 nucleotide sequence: TGTGCCATCCAGACAGGGGGGAACAATGAGCAGTTCTTC.

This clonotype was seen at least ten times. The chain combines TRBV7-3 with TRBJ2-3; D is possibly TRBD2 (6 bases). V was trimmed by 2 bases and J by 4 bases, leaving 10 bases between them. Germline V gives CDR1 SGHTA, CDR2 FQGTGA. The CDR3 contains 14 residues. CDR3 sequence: CASSLSGRADTQYF. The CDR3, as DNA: TGTGCCAGCAGCTTATCCGGGAGAGCAGATACGCAGTATTTT.

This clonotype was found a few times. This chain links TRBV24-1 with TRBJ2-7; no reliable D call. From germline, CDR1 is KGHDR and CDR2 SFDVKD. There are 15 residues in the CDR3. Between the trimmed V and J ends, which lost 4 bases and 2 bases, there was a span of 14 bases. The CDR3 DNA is TGTGCCACCAGTGAGGGATCCGGGTTTCCCTACGAGCAGTACTTC. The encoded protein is CATSEGSGFPYEQYF.

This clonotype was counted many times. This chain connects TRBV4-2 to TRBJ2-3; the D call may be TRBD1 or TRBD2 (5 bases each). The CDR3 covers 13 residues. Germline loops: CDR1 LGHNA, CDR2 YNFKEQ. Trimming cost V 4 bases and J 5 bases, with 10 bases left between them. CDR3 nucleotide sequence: TGTGCCAGCAGCCGAGGGGCCGAAGATACGCAGTATTTT. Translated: CASSRGAEDTQYF.

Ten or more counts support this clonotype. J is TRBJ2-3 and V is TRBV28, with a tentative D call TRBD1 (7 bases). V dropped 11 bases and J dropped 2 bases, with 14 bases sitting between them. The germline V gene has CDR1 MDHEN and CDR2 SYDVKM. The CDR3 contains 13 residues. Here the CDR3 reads CAGGDSFTDTQYF. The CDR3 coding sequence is TGTGCCGGAGGGGACAGCTTCACAGATACGCAGTATTTT. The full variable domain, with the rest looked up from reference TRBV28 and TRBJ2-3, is DVKVTQSSRYLVKRTGEKVFLECVQDMDHENMFWYRQDPGLGLRLIYFSYDVKMKEKGDIPEGYSVSREKKERFSLILESASTNQTSMYLCAGGDSFTDTQYFGPGTRLTVL.

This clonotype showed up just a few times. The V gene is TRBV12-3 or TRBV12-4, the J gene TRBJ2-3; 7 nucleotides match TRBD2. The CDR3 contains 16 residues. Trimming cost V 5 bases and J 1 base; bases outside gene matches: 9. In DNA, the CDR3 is TGTGCCAGCAGTCCCCTGGCGGGAGAGGGCACAGATACGCAGTATTTT. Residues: CASSPLAGEGTDTQYF.

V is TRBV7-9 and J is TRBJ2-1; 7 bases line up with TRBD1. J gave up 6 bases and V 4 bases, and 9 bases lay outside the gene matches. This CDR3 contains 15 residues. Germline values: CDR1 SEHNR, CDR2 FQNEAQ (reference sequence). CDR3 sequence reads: CASSSPGQEFNEQFF. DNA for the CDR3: TGTGCCAGCAGCTCACCTGGACAGGAGTTCAATGAGCAGTTCTTC.

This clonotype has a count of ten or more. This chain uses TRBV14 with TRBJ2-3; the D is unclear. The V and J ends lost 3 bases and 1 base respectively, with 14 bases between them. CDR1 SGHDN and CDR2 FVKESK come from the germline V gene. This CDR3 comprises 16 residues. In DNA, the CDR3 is TGTGCCAGCAGCCAGTCCGCGACTCTTGGCACAGATACGCAGTATTTT. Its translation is CASSQSATLGTDTQYF.

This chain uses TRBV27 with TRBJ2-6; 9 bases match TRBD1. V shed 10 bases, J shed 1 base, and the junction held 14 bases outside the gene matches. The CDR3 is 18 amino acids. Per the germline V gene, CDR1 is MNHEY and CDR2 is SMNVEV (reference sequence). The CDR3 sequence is CATKDRGQGLSGANVLTF. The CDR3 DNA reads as TGTGCCACAAAAGACCGGGGACAGGGCTTATCTGGGGCCAACGTCCTGACTTTC.

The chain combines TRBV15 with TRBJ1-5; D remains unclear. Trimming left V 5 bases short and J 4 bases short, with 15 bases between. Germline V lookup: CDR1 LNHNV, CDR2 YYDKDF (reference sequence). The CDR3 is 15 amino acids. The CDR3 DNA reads TGTGCCACCAGCCAAACGGGTGGAGTAAATCAGCCCCAGCATTTT. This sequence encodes CATSQTGGVNQPQHF.

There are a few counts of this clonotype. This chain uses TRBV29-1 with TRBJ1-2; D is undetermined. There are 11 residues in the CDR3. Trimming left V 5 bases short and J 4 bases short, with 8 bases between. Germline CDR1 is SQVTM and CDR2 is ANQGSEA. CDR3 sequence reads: CSVRRGYGYTF. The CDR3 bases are TGCAGCGTTCGACGGGGCTATGGCTACACCTTC.

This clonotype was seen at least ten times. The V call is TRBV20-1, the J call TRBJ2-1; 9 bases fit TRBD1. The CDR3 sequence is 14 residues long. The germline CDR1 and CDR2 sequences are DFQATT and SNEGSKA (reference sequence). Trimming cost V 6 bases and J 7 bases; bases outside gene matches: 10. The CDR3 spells CSALATGGRNEQFF. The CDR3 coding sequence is TGCAGTGCCCTTGCGACAGGGGGGAGAAATGAGCAGTTCTTC.

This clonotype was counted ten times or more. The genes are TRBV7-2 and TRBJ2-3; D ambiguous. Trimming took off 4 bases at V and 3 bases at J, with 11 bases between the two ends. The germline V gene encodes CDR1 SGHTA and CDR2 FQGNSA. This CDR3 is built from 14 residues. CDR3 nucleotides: TGTGCCAGCAGCTCTGGCCTGCAGACAGATACGCAGTATTTT. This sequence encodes CASSSGLQTDTQYF.

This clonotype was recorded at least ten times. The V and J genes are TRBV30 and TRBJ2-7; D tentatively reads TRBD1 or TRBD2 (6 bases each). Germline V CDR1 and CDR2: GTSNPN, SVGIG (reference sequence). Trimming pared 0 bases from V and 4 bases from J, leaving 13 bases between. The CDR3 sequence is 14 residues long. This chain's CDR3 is CAWSVYGGRYEQYF. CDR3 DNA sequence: TGTGCCTGGAGTGTGTACGGGGGCAGGTACGAGCAGTACTTC.